The T cell receptor (beta chain) under discussion was sequenced for a study of blood T cells in healthy people across ages. Germline V gene data show CDR1 as SEHNR and CDR2 as FQNEAQ (reference sequence). The V gene lost 7 bases and the J gene lost 3 bases, with 32 bases spanning the gap. This CDR3 contains 20 residues. For the second PCR, which ran for about 6 to 11 cycles, a sample-barcoded 5' primer and a J-beta primer mix were used. A single record per CDR3 protein comes from TCRdb applying MiXCR to the 5' RACE reads. The repertoire holds about 1.1 million distinct CDR3 sequences, more than 30% seen once, with around 13% in the top ten.

The sequence derives from a man younger than 30 in good health. Material: blood. The genes are TRBV7-9 and TRBJ2-3; the D gene is possibly TRBD2 (7 bases). This chain's CDR3 is CASIPRYDAPMGGPTDTQYF. CDR3 bases: TGTGCCAGCATCCCTCGATATGACGCGCCCATGGGGGGGCCAACAGATACGCAGTATTTT.